Listed here are 32 T cell receptor beta chains from one sample, sequenced in a study of fetal regulatory T cell absence and autoimmunity. TCRdb keeps only in-frame clones here, not all; method: immunoSEQ multiplex PCR. The table shows about 46,000 clones, with roughly four fifths occurring only once. Sequencing used cord blood. The receptors derive from a newborn boy with IPEX syndrome.

The V gene is TRBV27, the J gene TRBJ2-1; TRBD2 matches at 10 bases. Unmatched junction bases numbered 2, after V lost 7 bases and J lost 2 bases. The CDR3 is 14 amino acids. CDR1 is MNHEY and CDR2 is SMNVEV in the germline V gene (reference sequence). The CDR3 here is CASTAGGPYNEQFF. The CDR3 region has the DNA TGTGCCAGCACAGCGGGAGGGCCCTACAATGAGCAGTTCTTC.

V and J are TRBV4-3 and TRBJ2-5; 9 nucleotides line up with TRBD2. With 0 bases clipped from V and 7 bases from J, the junction kept 6 bases outside the gene matches. CDR3 length equals 15 residues. Germline V gene sequence: CDR1 LGHNA, CDR2 YSLEER. The CDR3 loop is CASSQDASGAGTQYF. DNA of the CDR3: TGCGCCAGCAGCCAAGATGCTAGCGGGGCAGGGACCCAGTACTTC.

The chain has TRBV11-3 and TRBJ1-2, with a tentative D call TRBD1 (6 bases). Germline loops: CDR1 SGHNT, CDR2 YENEEA. Trimming took 1 base from V and 2 from J, leaving 8 bases between them. The CDR3 has 14 residues. The CDR3 sequence: CASSLAGTNYGYTF. The CDR3 DNA reads as TGTGCCAGCAGCTTAGCCGGGACAAACTATGGCTACACCTTC.

The J gene is TRBJ2-7, the V gene TRBV7-9, with D possibly matching TRBD2 (5 bases). There are 12 residues in the CDR3. Per the germline V gene, CDR1 is SEHNR and CDR2 is FQNEAQ (reference sequence). Trimming removed 5 bases at V and 11 bases at J, with 16 bases between. CDR3 nucleotides: TGTGCCAGCAGCGGAACCGACGGACTTAAGTACTTC. Encoded protein: CASSGTDGLKYF.

CDR3 nucleotide sequence: TGTGCCAGCAGTCCTTACATGGACAGATCCTATGGCTACACCTTC. It encodes CASSPYMDRSYGYTF. The rearrangement links TRBV6-5 to TRBJ1-2; D is perhaps TRBD1 (6 bases). Germline CDR1 reads MNHEY; CDR2 reads SVGAGI. The CDR3 consists of 15 residues. With 5 bases removed from V and 4 bases from J, the gap between germline ends came to 17 bases.

The chain joins TRBV6-6 to TRBJ1-2; D gene ambiguous. CDR1 and CDR2 (germline): MNHNY, SVGAGI (reference sequence). The CDR3 totals 11 residues. The V end lost 6 bases, the J end lost 6 bases, and 8 bases lay between the germline ends. DNA of the CDR3: TGTGCCAGCAGATCCTCCCATGGCTACACCTTC. Translation gives CASRSSHGYTF.

This rearrangement joins TRBV18 to TRBJ1-2; D ambiguous. V lost 0 bases and J lost 7, with 9 bases in between. The CDR3 loop spans 13 amino acids. The V gene's germline CDR1 is KGHSH and CDR2 LQKENI. The CDR3 nucleotides are TGTGCCAGCTCACCACCGAGTGAGAGTGGCTACACCTTC. It yields the protein CASSPPSESGYTF.

The chain carries TRBV5-1 and TRBJ1-2; D not certain. Germline CDR1 reads SGHRS; CDR2 reads YFSETQ. The germline V and J ends were trimmed by 0 bases and 8 bases, with 8 bases remaining between them. The CDR3 sequence is 12 residues long. CDR3 residues: CASSLVGVGYTF. DNA for the CDR3: TGCGCCAGCAGCTTGGTTGGGGTAGGCTACACCTTC.

This rearrangement joins TRBV7-8 to TRBJ1-3; 8 bases match TRBD1. This CDR3 has 13 residues. Germline trimming cut 1 base from V and 7 bases from J; bases unmatched to any gene: 0. CDR1 and CDR2 (germline): SGHVS, FQNEAQ. This chain's CDR3 is CASSLDRGNTIYF. In DNA form, the CDR3 reads TGTGCCAGCAGCTTAGACAGGGGGAACACCATATATTTT.

V is TRBV5-8 and J is TRBJ2-3; TRBD2 aligns across 7 bases. The CDR3 is made up of 19 amino acids. V shed 1 base and J 2 bases; nucleotides not matched to a gene: 16. Per the germline V gene, CDR1 is SGHTS and CDR2 is YDEGEE. The CDR3 DNA is TGTGCCAGCAGCTTGTCATACTTGGGAGGGACTTTTTACACAGATACGCAGTATTTT. Protein sequence: CASSLSYLGGTFYTDTQYF.

The V call is TRBV4-2, the J call TRBJ2-1, with 10 bases lining up with TRBD2. The CDR3 has 16 amino acids. Germline V gives CDR1 LGHNA, CDR2 YNFKEQ. V was clipped by 2 bases and J by 3 bases; unmatched bases: 4. The CDR3, as DNA: TGTGCCAGCAGCCAAAAAAGACTAGCGGGCTACAATGAGCAGTTCTTC. As protein: CASSQKRLAGYNEQFF.

The chain combines TRBV6-5 with TRBJ2-7; possibly TRBD2 for D (5 bases). V shed 4 bases and J shed 0 bases, with 7 bases lying between them. This CDR3 is built from 13 residues. CDR1 MNHEY and CDR2 SVGAGI come from the germline V gene. CDR3 protein: CASSLGDSYEQYF. The CDR3 coding sequence is TGTGCCAGCAGTTTGGGAGACTCCTACGAGCAGTACTTC.

CDR3 sequence: CASSSGTGLRSGYTF. CDR3 nucleotides: TGTGCCAGCAGCAGTGGGACAGGTCTACGCTCTGGCTACACCTTC. The rearrangement joins TRBV11-3 to TRBJ1-2; TRBD1 agrees at 8 bases. CDR1 is SGHNT and CDR2 is YENEEA in the germline V gene. This CDR3 spans 15 amino acids. V was clipped by 5 bases and J by 7 bases; unmatched bases: 12.

There are a few counts of this clone. CDR3 DNA sequence: TGTGCCATCAGTGAGTCGGGAGGGAACAATCAGCCCCAGCATTTT. The encoded protein is CAISESGGNNQPQHF. The J gene is TRBJ1-5, the V gene TRBV10-3; D gene uncertain. The CDR3 runs 15 residues. Per germline, CDR1 ENHRY and CDR2 SYGVKD. The V end was cut by 0 bases, the J end by 3 bases, with 9 bases between.

This clone occurred once. The chain is built from TRBV5-4 and TRBJ2-1; 7 bases align to TRBD1. The CDR3 has 14 amino acids. V shed 7 bases and J 4 bases; nucleotides not matched to a gene: 8. CDR1 is SGHNT, CDR2 YYREEE, per germline (reference sequence). The CDR3: CASVLWDSYNEQFF. The CDR3 region has the DNA TGTGCCAGCGTCTTATGGGACAGTTACAATGAGCAGTTCTTC.

There are a few counts of this clone. The rearrangement joins TRBV7-9 to TRBJ1-2, with 7 bases lining up with TRBD1. J was trimmed by 6 bases and V by 8 bases; bases with no gene match: 18. CDR1 SEHNR and CDR2 FQNEAQ come from the germline V gene (reference sequence). This CDR3 is 16 amino acids long. The chain's CDR3 is CASVARGAGGNDGYTF. The CDR3 nucleotides are TGTGCCAGCGTAGCCCGGGGGGCAGGGGGAAATGATGGCTACACCTTC.

The chain links TRBV13 to TRBJ2-7; TRBD1 matches 11 bases. This CDR3 region has 15 residues. V was pared by 5 bases and J by 3 bases, with 6 bases of the junction left unmatched. CDR1 and CDR2 (germline): PRHDT, FYEKMQ (reference sequence). In DNA form, the CDR3 reads TGTGCCAGCAGCCCCACCGGGACAGGGGGCTACGAGCAGTACTTC. Its protein is CASSPTGTGGYEQYF.

The chain couples TRBV5-6 to TRBJ2-5; possibly TRBD2 for D (6 bases). Germline CDR1 SGHDT, CDR2 YYEEEE. Trimming stripped 0 bases from V and 11 bases from J, with 11 bases between. CDR3 length equals 12 residues. Written as DNA, the CDR3 is TGTGCCAGCAGCTTGGATGGGGACTTTCAGTACTTC. It yields the protein CASSLDGDFQYF. Looking up the rest from reference TRBV5-6 and TRBJ2-5 gives the full variable domain: DAGVTQSPTHLIKTRGQQVTLRCSPKSGHDTVSWYQQALGQGPQFIFQYYEEEERQRGNFPDRFSGHQFPNYSSELNVNALLLGDSALYLCASSLDGDFQYFGPGTRLLVL.

This chain joins TRBV6-5 and TRBJ1-1; TRBD1 matches 8 bases. Germline V gene data show CDR1 as MNHEY and CDR2 as SVGAGI. The trim removed 7 bases at V and 1 base at J, leaving 2 bases unmatched. The CDR3 has 13 residues. CDR3 nucleotide sequence: TGTGCCAGCAAACAGGGGGAGAACACTGAAGCTTTCTTT. This encodes CASKQGENTEAFF.

V and J are TRBV7-2 and TRBJ2-1; 13 positions match TRBD2. This CDR3 is built from 16 residues. V shed 5 bases, J shed 4 bases, and the junction held 5 bases outside the gene matches. Germline V gives CDR1 SGHTA, CDR2 FQGNSA. The CDR3 coding sequence is TGTGCCAGCAGCCCCGGACTAGCGGGGGTATACAATGAGCAGTTCTTC. Translation gives CASSPGLAGVYNEQFF.

The chain uses TRBV11-2 and TRBJ2-1; D may correspond to TRBD1 or TRBD2 (6 bases each). V gave up 0 bases and J gave up 5 bases, with 11 bases separating them. In germline, CDR1 is SGHAT, CDR2 FQNNGV. This CDR3 region has 15 residues. CDR3 amino acids: CASSLEGGLNNEQFF. For the CDR3, the DNA is TGTGCCAGCAGCTTAGAGGGGGGCCTCAACAATGAGCAGTTCTTC. Supplemented by reference TRBV11-2 and TRBJ2-1, the full variable domain reads EAGVAQSPRYKIIEKRQSVAFWCNPISGHATLYWYQQILGQGPKLLIQFQNNGVVDDSQLPKDRFSAERLKGVDSTLKIQPAKLEDSAVYLCASSLEGGLNNEQFFGPGTRLTVL.

The V and J genes are TRBV19 and TRBJ2-7; D is undetermined. Germline V CDR1 and CDR2: LNHDA, SQIVND (reference sequence). CDR3 length: 15 residues. V was shortened by 3 bases and J by 1 base, with 13 bases between the two germline ends. The CDR3 protein is CASSIAVIASYEQYF. DNA of the CDR3: TGTGCCAGTAGTATCGCCGTGATAGCATCCTACGAGCAGTACTTC.

V usage is TRBV6-1 and J usage is TRBJ2-7; 9 bases line up with TRBD2. This CDR3 has 13 residues. V lost 10 bases to trimming and J lost 5 bases; unmatched junction nucleotides: 9. Germline assignment: CDR1 MNHNS and CDR2 SASEGT. CDR3 amino acids: CATLAGVVNEQYF. DNA of the CDR3: TGTGCCACCTTAGCGGGAGTAGTGAACGAGCAGTACTTC.

The gene calls are TRBV15 and TRBJ2-7; 8 bases agree with TRBD1. CDR1 is LNHNV and CDR2 is YYDKDF in the germline V gene (reference sequence). J gave up 3 bases and V 5 bases, and 9 bases lay outside the gene matches. The CDR3 has 15 residues. The DNA for the CDR3 is TGTGCCACCAGCGGGACAGGCCACCTTCACTACGAGCAGTACTTC. Protein sequence: CATSGTGHLHYEQYF.

The chain combines TRBV7-6 with TRBJ1-1; D gene uncertain. CDR3 length equals 15 residues. Germline values: CDR1 SGHVS, CDR2 FNYEAQ. Trimming took off 1 base at V and 7 bases at J, with 16 bases between the two ends. DNA of the CDR3: TGTGCCAGCAGCTTAGTTATGGGGAGTTGGGGTGAAGCTTTCTTT. Its protein is CASSLVMGSWGEAFF.

The chain combines TRBV7-2 with TRBJ2-1; TRBD2 agrees at 7 bases. The V and J ends lost 6 bases and 7 bases, in that order; junction bases with no gene match: 3. The CDR3 sequence is 12 residues long. Germline V CDR1 and CDR2: SGHTA, FQGNSA. The CDR3 region has the DNA TGTGCCAGCAGGGCAGCGGGAAATGAGCAGTTCTTC. Its translation: CASRAAGNEQFF.

The chain links TRBV10-1 to TRBJ2-3; D call uncertain. The CDR3 length is 14 residues. The V gene lost 0 bases and the J gene lost 11 bases, with 15 bases spanning the gap. Germline-derived CDR1 and CDR2 are WNHNN and SYGVQD (reference sequence). The CDR3 loop reads CASSESTARGGQYF. DNA for the CDR3: TGCGCCAGCAGTGAGTCCACGGCACGAGGTGGGCAGTATTTT.

This clone was picked up one time. This chain links TRBV6-1 with TRBJ2-2; 11 bases align to TRBD2. Looked up from germline, CDR1 is MNHNS and CDR2 is SASEGT. V shed 1 base, J shed 1 base, and the junction held 2 bases outside the gene matches. CDR3 size: 17 residues. The chain's CDR3 is CASSEGTSGLNTGELFF. Here the CDR3 DNA reads TGTGCCAGCAGTGAAGGGACTAGCGGGTTGAACACCGGGGAGCTGTTTTTT.

This rearrangement joins TRBV5-1 to TRBJ1-3, with D possibly matching TRBD1 (5 bases). This CDR3 is 17 amino acids long. In germline, CDR1 is SGHRS, CDR2 YFSETQ. Trimming stripped 1 base from V and 0 bases from J, with 14 bases between. The CDR3, as DNA: TGCGCCAGCAGCTTGCGGGCAGGGATCTGCTCTGGAAACACCATATATTTT. It yields the protein CASSLRAGICSGNTIYF. Supplemented by reference TRBV5-1 and TRBJ1-3, the full variable domain reads KAGVTQTPRYLIKTRGQQVTLSCSPISGHRSVSWYQQTPGQGLQFLFEYFSETQRNKGNFPGRFSGRQFSNSRSEMNVSTLELGDSALYLCASSLRAGICSGNTIYFGEGSWLTVV.

This chain joins TRBV7-2 and TRBJ1-5; a possible D gene is TRBD1 (5 bases). Germline V gene data show CDR1 as SGHTA and CDR2 as FQGNSA. The CDR3 contains 13 residues. V lost 1 base and J 7 bases, leaving 8 bases between the germline ends. CDR3 DNA sequence: TGTGCCAGCAGCTTAGGCAGGGAACAGCCCCAGCATTTT. Amino acid sequence: CASSLGREQPQHF.

The V gene is TRBV6-1, the J gene TRBJ1-2; D not resolved. The length of the CDR3 is 12 residues. The germline V and J ends were trimmed by 1 base and 13 bases, with 13 bases remaining between them. CDR1 and CDR2 (germline): MNHNS, SASEGT. CDR3 DNA: TGTGCCAGCAGTGAAGTTGGAGGGAGAGGCACCTTC. Its protein product is CASSEVGGRGTF.

The chain couples TRBV13 to TRBJ2-7; D ambiguous. Trimming took 5 bases from V and 4 from J, leaving 12 bases between them. The CDR3 consists of 13 residues. Germline CDR1 is PRHDT and CDR2 is FYEKMQ (reference sequence). Here the CDR3 DNA reads TGTGCCAGCAGCCCTAGAGAAGGGTACGAGCAGTACTTC. It specifies CASSPREGYEQYF.